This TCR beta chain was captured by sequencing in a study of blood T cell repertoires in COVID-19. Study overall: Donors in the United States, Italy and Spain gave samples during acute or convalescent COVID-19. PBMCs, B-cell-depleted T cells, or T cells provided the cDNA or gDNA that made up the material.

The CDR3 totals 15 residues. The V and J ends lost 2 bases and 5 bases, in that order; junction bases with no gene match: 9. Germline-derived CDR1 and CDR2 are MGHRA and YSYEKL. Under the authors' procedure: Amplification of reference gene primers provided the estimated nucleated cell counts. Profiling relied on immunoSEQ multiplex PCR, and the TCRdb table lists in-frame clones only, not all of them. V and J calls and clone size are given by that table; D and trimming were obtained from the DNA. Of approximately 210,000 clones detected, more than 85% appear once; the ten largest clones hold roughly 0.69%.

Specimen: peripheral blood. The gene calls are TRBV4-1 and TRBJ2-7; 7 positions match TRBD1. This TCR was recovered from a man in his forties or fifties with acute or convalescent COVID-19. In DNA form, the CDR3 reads TGCGCCAGCAGCCAACCCTCAGGGCAGGGGGACGAGCAGTACTTC. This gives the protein CASSQPSGQGDEQYF.